These 8 T cell receptor beta chains came from one sample sequenced in a study of blood T cell repertoires in COVID-19. The data were produced by immunoSEQ multiplex PCR, yet TCRdb's version contains in-frame clones alone and is incomplete. The sample lists approximately 330,000 clones, 87% occurring once. Sequenced material: peripheral blood. The receptors originated from a young man with COVID-19, enrolled during active disease.

This chain joins TRBV19 and TRBJ1-1; TRBD1 agrees at 8 bases. In germline, CDR1 is LNHDA, CDR2 SQIVND (reference sequence). Germline trimming cut 8 bases from V and 1 base from J; bases unmatched to any gene: 9. The CDR3 totals 15 residues. The CDR3 protein is CASRALDRGNTEAFF. Here the CDR3 DNA reads TGTGCCAGTCGTGCTTTAGACAGGGGGAACACTGAAGCTTTCTTT.

V gene TRBV30 combines with J gene TRBJ2-7, with 7 bases identical to TRBD1. V was pared by 4 bases and J by 4 bases, with 1 base of the junction left unmatched. The germline V gene encodes CDR1 GTSNPN and CDR2 SVGIG (reference sequence). This CDR3 spans 11 amino acids. The CDR3 region has the DNA TGTGCCTGGACGACAGGGTACGAGCAGTACTTC. It is translated as CAWTTGYEQYF. The variable domain in full, completed from reference TRBV30 and TRBJ2-7, reads SQTIHQWPATLVQPVGSPLSLECTVEGTSNPNLYWYRQAAGRGLQLLFYSVGIGQISSEVPQNLSASRPQDRQFILSSKKLLLSDSGFYLCAWTTGYEQYFGPGTRLTVT.

The CDR3 sequence: CASTPGTGTYHNYGYTF. The CDR3, as DNA: TGTGCCAGCACCCCAGGAACAGGGACCTACCATAACTATGGCTACACCTTC. This chain links TRBV28 with TRBJ1-2; D is perhaps TRBD1 (6 bases). The germline gives CDR1 MDHEN, CDR2 SYDVKM. This CDR3 has 17 residues. V lost 7 bases, J lost 1 base, and 22 bases lay in between.

The V call is TRBV19, the J call TRBJ2-7, with D perhaps matching TRBD1 (6 bases). CDR3 length: 14 residues. The V gene's germline CDR1 is LNHDA and CDR2 SQIVND (reference sequence). With 6 bases removed from V and 2 bases from J, the gap between germline ends came to 14 bases. CDR3 DNA: TGTGCCAGTAGGAGGACAGCCGGAACCTACGAGCAGTACTTC. Residues: CASRRTAGTYEQYF.

This sequence joins TRBV18 and TRBJ1-5, with 9 positions matching TRBD1. Trimming took 3 bases from V and 5 from J; bases not matched to a gene: 5. The germline V gene has CDR1 KGHSH and CDR2 LQKENI. There are 15 residues in the CDR3. The CDR3 is CASSPSTGGYQPQHF. Here the CDR3 DNA reads TGTGCCAGCTCACCCTCGACAGGGGGTTATCAGCCCCAGCATTTT.

The V call is TRBV29-1, the J call TRBJ1-4, with 8 bases aligning to TRBD1. This CDR3 comprises 14 residues. The J segment lost 3 bases and the V segment lost 6 bases, leaving 6 bases of the junction unmatched. CDR1 is SQVTM and CDR2 is ANQGSEA in the germline V gene. The chain's CDR3 is CSVTGQGPNEKLFF. DNA of the CDR3: TGCAGCGTGACCGGACAGGGCCCTAATGAAAAACTGTTTTTT. Full variable domain (remainder filled in from reference TRBV29-1 and TRBJ1-4): SAVISQKPSRDICQRGTSLTIQCQVDSQVTMMFWYRQQPGQSLTLIATANQGSEATYESGFVIDKFPISRPNLTFSTLTVSNMSPEDSSIYLCSVTGQGPNEKLFFGSGTQLSVL.

This clone has a handful of counts. The chain carries TRBV27 and TRBJ1-6; D is uncertain. CDR3 size: 14 residues. From germline, CDR1 is MNHEY and CDR2 SMNVEV (reference sequence). Trimming shortened V by 3 bases and J by 8 bases, and 11 bases separated the two germline ends. The CDR3 region has the DNA TGTGCCAGCAGTTTGGACGGGATTGATTCACCCCTCCACTTT. This codes for CASSLDGIDSPLHF.

The CDR3 sequence is CATSRALDEQFF. The CDR3 DNA reads TGTGCCACCAGCCGAGCCCTTGATGAGCAGTTCTTC. The chain links TRBV15 to TRBJ2-1; D is unclear. Germline V lookup: CDR1 LNHNV, CDR2 YYDKDF (reference sequence). This CDR3 has 12 amino acids. V lost 5 bases and J 8 bases, leaving 10 bases between the germline ends.